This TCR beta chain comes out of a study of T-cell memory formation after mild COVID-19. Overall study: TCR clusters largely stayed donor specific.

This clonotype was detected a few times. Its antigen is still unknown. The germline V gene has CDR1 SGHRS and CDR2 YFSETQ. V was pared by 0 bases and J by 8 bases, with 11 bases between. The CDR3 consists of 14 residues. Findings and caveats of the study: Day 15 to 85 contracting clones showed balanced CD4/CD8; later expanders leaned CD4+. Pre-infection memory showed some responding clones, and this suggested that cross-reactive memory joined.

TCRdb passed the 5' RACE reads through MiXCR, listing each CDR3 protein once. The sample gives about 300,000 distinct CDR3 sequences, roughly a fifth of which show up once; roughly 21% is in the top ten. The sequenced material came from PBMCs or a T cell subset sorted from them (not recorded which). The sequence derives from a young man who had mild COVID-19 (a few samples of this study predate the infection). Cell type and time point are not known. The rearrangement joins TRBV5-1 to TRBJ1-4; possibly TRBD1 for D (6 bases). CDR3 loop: CASSLAGAREKLFF. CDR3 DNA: TGCGCCAGCAGCTTGGCAGGGGCAAGGGAAAAACTGTTTTTT.